The rows below give T cell receptor beta chains drawn from one sample of a study of Ad26.COV2.S vaccination and SARS-CoV-2 variants. Produced via immunoSEQ multiplex PCR; TCRdb's table is partial and in-frame only. Of 97,000 or so clones in the sample, around 81% are singletons; the top ten hold roughly 17%. Sample: peripheral blood, taken after recovery from COVID-19. These receptors all come from a human donor who had recovered from COVID-19. Both conserved end residues are part of each CDR3. Each record gives: D gene, J gene, V gene, clone size, CDR3 protein, CDR3 DNA. A D gene is named only where the DNA matches it firmly. Size values are once, few and many counts, or a class for expanded clones, and some rows have none.

>TRBD1|TRBJ2-1|TRBV6-1|.
CASSDGQGAYNEQFF
TGTGCCAGCAGTGATGGGCAGGGGGCTTACAATGAGCAGTTCTTC
>TRBD2|TRBJ2-5|TRBV30|.
CAWSVGLAGKETQYF
TGTGCCTGGAGTGTTGGACTAGCGGGGAAAGAGACCCAGTACTTC
>.|TRBJ1-2|TRBV4-2|.
CASSRGGGPADGYTF
TGTGCCAGCAGCCGCGGGGGGGGGCCTGCGGATGGCTACACCTTC
>.|TRBJ2-4|TRBV24-1|.
CATSDGVGDIQYF
TGTGCCACCAGCGACGGGGTTGGGGACATTCAGTACTTC
>.|TRBJ1-5|TRBV7-2|.
CASSLRSQNQPQHF
TGTGCCAGCAGCTTACGGAGTCAGAATCAGCCCCAGCATTTT
>.|TRBJ2-7|TRBV2|.
CASRGPASLTYEQYF
TGTGCCAGCAGGGGCCCTGCGTCCCTAACCTACGAGCAGTACTTC
>.|TRBJ1-3|TRBV9|few
CASSVDGVSGNTIYF
TGTGCCAGCAGCGTAGATGGGGTATCTGGAAACACCATATATTTT
>.|TRBJ1-4|TRBV7-6|once
CASSFSGNEKLFF
TGTGCCAGCAGCTTTTCAGGGAACGAAAAACTGTTTTTT
>TRBD1|TRBJ2-7|TRBV4-2|.
CASSLSAGQGMYEQYF
TGTGCCAGCAGCCTATCAGCGGGACAGGGTATGTACGAGCAGTACTTC
>.|TRBJ2-7|TRBV7-2|.
CASSLGDLAGEQYF
TGTGCCAGCAGCTTAGGGGACTTGGCCGGCGAGCAGTACTTC
>TRBD1|TRBJ2-7|TRBV11-2|.
CASSLGYPGQGYYEQYF
TGTGCCAGCAGCTTAGGGTATCCGGGACAGGGCTATTACGAGCAGTACTTC
>.|TRBJ1-5|TRBV19|.
CASSISGSRGQPQHF
TGTGCCAGTAGTATCAGCGGTTCGAGGGGGCAGCCCCAGCATTTT
>TRBD1|TRBJ1-1|TRBV10-2|.
CASRQGRDTEAFF
TGCGCCAGCCGACAGGGACGAGACACTGAAGCTTTCTTT
>.|TRBJ2-1|TRBV2|.
CASREGTYNEQFF
TGTGCCAGCCGAGAGGGGACTTACAATGAGCAGTTCTTC
>.|TRBJ1-2|TRBV3-1/TRBV3-2|few
CASSPGRGYTF
TGTGCCAGCAGCCCCGGTCGGGGCTACACCTTC
>.|TRBJ2-1|TRBV6-6|few
CASRRDFNEQFF
TGTGCCAGCAGGCGGGACTTCAATGAGCAGTTCTTC
>.|TRBJ2-5|TRBV4-1|.
CASSQDEHQETQYF
TGCGCCAGCAGCCAAGACGAACATCAAGAGACCCAGTACTTC
>TRBD2|TRBJ2-1|TRBV28|.
CASSTYYGGGAREQFF
TGTGCCAGCAGTACCTACTATGGCGGGGGGGCTCGTGAGCAGTTCTTC
>.|TRBJ2-5|TRBV4-3|.
CASSRTRDYQETQYF
TGCGCCAGCAGTCGTACCCGGGACTACCAAGAGACCCAGTACTTC
>TRBD2|TRBJ2-3|TRBV9|.
CASSLAGGFGDTQYF
TGTGCCAGCTCCCTAGCGGGGGGGTTTGGAGATACGCAGTATTTT
>.|TRBJ2-1|TRBV4-2|few
CASSHRLEPSNEQFF
TGTGCCAGCAGCCACAGACTAGAGCCATCCAATGAGCAGTTCTTC
>.|TRBJ2-1|TRBV7-9|.
CASSLGGNSYNEQFF
TGTGCCAGCAGCTTGGGGGGTAACTCCTACAATGAGCAGTTCTTC
>TRBD1|TRBJ1-1|TRBV5-1|.
CASSHDRDTEAFF
TGCGCCAGCAGCCACGACAGGGACACTGAAGCTTTCTTT
>.|TRBJ1-1|TRBV13|.
CASSLGQNTEAFF
TGTGCCAGCAGCTTAGGACAGAACACTGAAGCTTTCTTT
>.|TRBJ1-5|TRBV6-6|few
CASSLGENQPQHF
TGTGCCAGCAGTTTGGGGGAGAATCAGCCCCAGCATTTT